This T cell receptor (beta chain) is from a study of Graves' ophthalmopathy and Graves' hyperthyroidism. CDR3 regions of TCR beta were amplified from RNA transcripts. Amplification began with first-round RT-PCR using HTBI primers, then second-round multiplex PCR was performed. Using its own MiXCR run on the multiplex PCR reads, TCRdb lists one record per CDR3 protein. This sample yields 40,000 to 50,000 distinct CDR3 sequences, of which 50% are seen a single time; roughly 21% belongs to the top ten. Germline lookup yields CDR1 SGHDT and CDR2 YYEEEE. The CDR3 consists of 13 residues. With V trimmed by 3 bases and J by 5 bases, 2 bases remained unmatched.

The chain employs TRBV5-6 and TRBJ2-5; 9 positions match TRBD2. This TCR came from an adult man with Graves' ophthalmopathy. Material: peripheral blood. CDR3: CASSWTSEETQYF. DNA of the CDR3: TGTGCCAGCAGCTGGACTAGCGAGGAGACCCAGTACTTC.